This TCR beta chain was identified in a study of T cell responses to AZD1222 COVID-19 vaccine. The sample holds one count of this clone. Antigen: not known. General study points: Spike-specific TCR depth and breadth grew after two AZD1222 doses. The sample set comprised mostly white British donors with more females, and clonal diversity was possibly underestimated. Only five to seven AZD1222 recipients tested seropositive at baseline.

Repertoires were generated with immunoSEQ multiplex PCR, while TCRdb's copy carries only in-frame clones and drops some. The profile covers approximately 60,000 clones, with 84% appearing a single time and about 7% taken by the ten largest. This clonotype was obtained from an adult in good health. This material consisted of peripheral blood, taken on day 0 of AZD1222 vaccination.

Written as DNA, the CDR3 is TGTGCCAGCAGTGAAGGGTTGGGGACCCAGCATTTT. This encodes CASSEGLGTQHF. J is TRBJ1-5 and V is TRBV6-1; D is unclear. Germline CDR1 and CDR2: MNHNS and SASEGT. The CDR3 is 12 residues long. Trimming took off 1 base at V and 11 bases at J, with 9 bases between the two ends.